The TCR beta chain under discussion was sequenced for a study of blood T cell repertoires in COVID-19. V was pared by 5 bases and J by 1 base, with 11 bases between. CDR1 and CDR2 (germline): SGHVS, FNYEAQ. The CDR3 runs 14 residues. Some clones are missing from TCRdb's copy, which holds only in-frame ones; the method was immunoSEQ multiplex PCR. Of fewer than 100,000 clones listed, around 87% are singletons. Sequenced: peripheral blood. The clonotype originates from a human donor in a cohort sampled during active COVID-19. This chain connects TRBV7-6 to TRBJ1-1; D ambiguous. CDR3 sequence: CASSPITGNTEAFF. The CDR3 nucleotides read TGTGCCAGCAGCCCTATTACGGGGAACACTGAAGCTTTCTTT.